This T cell receptor (beta chain) appears in the sequencing data of a study of blood T cell repertoires in COVID-19. V was pared by 1 base and J by 5 bases, with 9 bases between. Per germline, CDR1 SGHRS and CDR2 YFSETQ. This CDR3 spans 13 amino acids. Study processing details: Estimates of nucleated cell counts were drawn from the amplification of reference gene primers. Measured with immunoSEQ multiplex PCR; TCRdb has only the in-frame clones, and not every one. That table supplies the V and J calls and clone size; D and trimming were determined from the DNA. The sample consists of 90,000 to 100,000 clones, around three quarters of them appearing once.

The chain employs TRBV5-1 and TRBJ2-5, with a possible D match to TRBD1 (6 bases). The sequence derives from a woman in her sixties or seventies in a cohort sampled during active or convalescent COVID-19. Sequences were obtained from peripheral blood. The CDR3 coding sequence is TGCGCCAGCAGCTTGCAGGGGTGGGAGACCCAGTACTTC. Encoded protein: CASSLQGWETQYF.